One and the same sample provided the 7 T cell receptor beta chains below, sequenced in a study of blood T cell repertoires in COVID-19. The method was immunoSEQ multiplex PCR; TCRdb's version includes in-frame clones alone and lacks a portion of them. Among around 150,000 clones, approximately 92% were seen once, and the ten largest hold 4.5% to 5.5%. Source material: peripheral blood. These receptors were obtained from a woman in her forties or fifties with acute or convalescent COVID-19.

This rearrangement joins TRBV3-1 (or the pseudogene TRBV3-2) to TRBJ2-7; tentatively, D is TRBD1 (6 bases). Trimming pared 3 bases from V and 3 bases from J, leaving 6 bases between. Germline CDR1 reads LGHDT; CDR2 reads YNNKEL (reference sequence). This CDR3 contains 12 residues. The CDR3: CASSQTGYEQYF. The CDR3 bases are TGTGCCAGCAGCCAGACAGGCTACGAGCAGTACTTC.

V gene TRBV28 combines with J gene TRBJ2-2; D possibly corresponds to TRBD2 (6 bases). The germline CDR1 and CDR2 sequences are MDHEN and SYDVKM. CDR3 length equals 12 residues. Trimming shortened V by 3 bases and J by 7 bases, and 6 bases separated the two germline ends. CDR3 nucleotide sequence: TGTGCCAGCAGTTTCGGGGGCGGGGAGCTGTTTTTT. Protein product: CASSFGGGELFF.

The chain combines TRBV5-4 with TRBJ2-3, with TRBD1 as a possible D gene (5 bases). CDR3 size: 16 residues. Germline lookup yields CDR1 SGHNT and CDR2 YYREEE (reference sequence). V lost 4 bases and J 0 bases, leaving 15 bases between the germline ends. The CDR3 protein is CASSPGDSPSTDTQYF. The CDR3 bases are TGTGCCAGCAGCCCTGGAGACAGTCCGAGCACAGATACGCAGTATTTT.

V usage is TRBV24-1 and J usage is TRBJ1-3; D might be TRBD1 (5 bases). This CDR3 is 14 amino acids long. Looked up from germline, CDR1 is KGHDR and CDR2 is SFDVKD. V lost 7 bases and J lost 4, with 13 bases in between. The chain's CDR3 is CATRSLTAGNTIYF. CDR3 DNA: TGTGCCACCAGGAGTCTGACAGCGGGAAACACCATATATTTT.

CDR3 residues: CASSLNRGETQYF. The CDR3 nucleotides are TGTGCCAGCAGCTTAAATCGAGGGGAGACCCAGTACTTC. V is TRBV7-8 and J is TRBJ2-5, with D possibly being TRBD2 (5 bases). CDR1 and CDR2 (germline): SGHVS, FQNEAQ. Trimming removed 2 bases from V and 5 bases from J, with 9 bases in between. The CDR3 is 13 amino acids.

This chain joins TRBV6-2 or TRBV6-3 and TRBJ2-1; TRBD1 might be the D (6 bases). CDR1 is MNHEY and CDR2 is SVGEGT in the germline V gene. V was cut by 2 bases and J by 6 bases, with 11 bases left in between. The CDR3 covers 14 residues. The CDR3 is CASSYETGPNEQFF. CDR3 DNA: TGTGCCAGCAGTTACGAAACAGGGCCCAATGAGCAGTTCTTC.

The chain links TRBV2 to TRBJ2-1, with D maybe TRBD2 (6 bases). Germline V lookup: CDR1 SNHLY, CDR2 FYNNEI. Trimming shortened V by 7 bases and J by 9 bases, and 13 bases separated the two germline ends. CDR3 size: 12 residues. The CDR3 nucleotides read TGTGCCAGCAAGGAGGGAGCGGTTGAGCAGTTCTTC. It yields the protein CASKEGAVEQFF.